The next 17 T cell receptor beta chains were all read from a single sample in a study of blood T cell repertoires in COVID-19. Profiling relied on immunoSEQ multiplex PCR, and the TCRdb table lists in-frame clones only, not all of them. The sample lists approximately 250,000 clones, 75% to 90% occurring once. The sample consisted of peripheral blood. The source of these receptors is a woman in her seventies with COVID-19, enrolled during active disease.

This sequence joins TRBV6-5 and TRBJ1-2, with D possibly matching TRBD1 (5 bases). V was pared by 4 bases and J by 5 bases, with 20 bases between. CDR3 length equals 16 residues. Germline V CDR1 and CDR2: MNHEY, SVGAGI. The CDR3, as DNA: TGTGCCAGCAGTTCCTGGGGGGGGAGCTTCCCATATGGCTACACCTTC. Protein: CASSSWGGSFPYGYTF.

The gene calls are TRBV6-5 and TRBJ1-2, with 7 bases aligning to TRBD1. The CDR3 extends over 15 amino acids. J gave up 4 bases and V 5 bases, and 10 bases lay outside the gene matches. CDR1 is MNHEY, CDR2 SVGAGI, per germline. The CDR3 region is CASSQTSGTAYGYTF. Written as DNA, the CDR3 is TGTGCCAGCAGTCAAACTTCCGGGACAGCCTATGGCTACACCTTC.

The chain joins TRBV2 to TRBJ2-1; 12 bases align to TRBD2. Trimming cost V 5 bases and J 1 base; bases outside gene matches: 12. The CDR3 totals 19 residues. Germline V gene sequence: CDR1 SNHLY, CDR2 FYNNEI. CDR3 DNA sequence: TGTGCCAGCAGTCTGATAGGACTAGCGGGATCTGGTTCCTACAATGAGCAGTTCTTC. Amino acid sequence: CASSLIGLAGSGSYNEQFF. Drawing the rest from reference TRBV2 and TRBJ2-1, the complete variable domain is EPEVTQTPSHQVTQMGQEVILRCVPISNHLYFYWYRQILGQKVEFLVSFYNNEISEKSEIFDDQFSVERPDGSNFTLKIRSTKLEDSAMYFCASSLIGLAGSGSYNEQFFGPGTRLTVL.

The V and J genes are TRBV30 and TRBJ1-4; 7 bases line up with TRBD1. The germline CDR1 and CDR2 sequences are GTSNPN and SVGIG (reference sequence). J gave up 4 bases and V 3 bases, and 5 bases lay outside the gene matches. The CDR3 spans 14 residues. As DNA, the CDR3 is TGTGCCTGGAGCCTCGGGACAGTTAATGAAAAACTGTTTTTT. Protein product: CAWSLGTVNEKLFF.

CDR3 residues: CASRELAGEQFF. CDR3 coding DNA: TGCGCCAGCAGAGAACTAGCGGGGGAGCAGTTCTTC. This chain links TRBV10-2 with TRBJ2-1; 10 nucleotides agree with TRBD2. The CDR3 contains 12 residues. Germline V gene sequence: CDR1 WSHSY, CDR2 SAAADI. The trim removed 6 bases at V and 10 bases at J, leaving 3 bases unmatched.

The chain has TRBV7-8 and TRBJ2-1; 12 bases match TRBD2. Germline CDR1 is SGHVS and CDR2 is FQNEAQ. This CDR3 region has 16 residues. The V segment lost 1 base and the J segment 10 bases; nucleotides outside the gene matches: 8. The CDR3 reads CASSLVASGRAGEQFF. The CDR3 nucleotides are TGTGCCAGCAGCTTAGTGGCTAGCGGGAGGGCGGGGGAGCAGTTCTTC.

The V gene is TRBV2, the J gene TRBJ1-1, with D possibly matching TRBD1 (6 bases). Germline CDR1 reads SNHLY; CDR2 reads FYNNEI. CDR3 length: 14 amino acids. The V and J ends lost 5 bases and 4 bases respectively, with 14 bases between them. The CDR3 here is CASSKKGQSTEAFF. The DNA for the CDR3 is TGTGCCAGCAGTAAAAAAGGACAGAGCACTGAAGCTTTCTTT.

V and J are TRBV28 and TRBJ1-5, with D unclear. CDR3 length equals 13 residues. Trimming removed 3 bases at V and 4 bases at J, with 7 bases between. Germline-derived CDR1 and CDR2 are MDHEN and SYDVKM. CDR3 sequence: CASSFSINQPQHF. CDR3 bases: TGTGCCAGCAGTTTCAGTATTAATCAGCCCCAGCATTTT.

In DNA form, the CDR3 reads TGTGCCAGTAGTATCGAAGCGGGGGTTAACTATGGCTACACCTTC. Translation: CASSIEAGVNYGYTF. The chain carries TRBV19 and TRBJ1-2, with D perhaps matching TRBD1 (5 bases). The germline V gene has CDR1 LNHDA and CDR2 SQIVND (reference sequence). The CDR3 extends over 15 amino acids. Trimming stripped 3 bases from V and 1 base from J, with 12 bases between. Variable domain in full (rest from reference TRBV19 and TRBJ1-2): DGGITQSPKYLFRKEGQNVTLSCEQNLNHDAMYWYRQDPGQGLRLIYYSQIVNDFQKGDIAEGYSVSREKKESFPLTVTSAQKNPTAFYLCASSIEAGVNYGYTFGSGTRLTVV.

This chain links TRBV30 with TRBJ2-5; D possibly corresponds to TRBD1 (7 bases). V dropped 4 bases and J dropped 5 bases, with 11 bases sitting between them. CDR1 is GTSNPN and CDR2 is SVGIG in the germline V gene (reference sequence). The CDR3 is 12 residues long. The CDR3 sequence is CAWTRGVETQYF. CDR3 coding DNA: TGTGCCTGGACCAGGGGGGTGGAGACCCAGTACTTC.

This chain joins TRBV6-5 and TRBJ1-2, with unresolved D. Looked up from germline, CDR1 is MNHEY and CDR2 is SVGAGI. The CDR3 runs to 14 residues. Trimming took 4 bases from V and 2 from J, leaving 11 bases between them. CDR3 DNA sequence: TGTGCCAGCAGTTTAACACGAGGAAACTATGGCTACACCTTC. This encodes CASSLTRGNYGYTF.

The rearrangement joins TRBV11-2 to TRBJ2-2; D uncertain. Germline V lookup: CDR1 SGHAT, CDR2 FQNNGV. The CDR3 is made up of 15 amino acids. V was shortened by 5 bases and J by 4 bases, with 14 bases between the two germline ends. CDR3 sequence reads: CASSLSISGTGELFF. Here the CDR3 DNA reads TGTGCCAGCAGCCTGAGCATCTCGGGCACCGGGGAGCTGTTTTTT.

The rearrangement uses TRBV28 and TRBJ2-7, with TRBD1 matching 9 bases. Germline CDR1 MDHEN, CDR2 SYDVKM. The V segment lost 7 bases and the J segment 4 bases; nucleotides outside the gene matches: 5. The length of the CDR3 is 13 residues. CDR3 in amino acids: CASTTGGNYEQYF. CDR3 bases: TGTGCCAGCACTACAGGGGGCAATTACGAGCAGTACTTC.

This chain links TRBV6-5 with TRBJ1-2, with TRBD1 identical over 10 bases. Per the germline V gene, CDR1 is MNHEY and CDR2 is SVGAGI. The CDR3 length is 14 residues. J was trimmed by 7 bases and V by 2 bases; bases with no gene match: 4. The chain's CDR3 is CASSYGTGVGGYTF. The CDR3 bases are TGTGCCAGCAGTTACGGGACAGGGGTGGGTGGCTACACCTTC.

V gene TRBV7-6 combines with J gene TRBJ1-4; D unclear. Germline V gene data show CDR1 as SGHVS and CDR2 as FNYEAQ. The germline V and J ends were trimmed by 1 base and 0 bases, with 12 bases remaining between them. The CDR3 spans 17 residues. CDR3 nucleotides: TGTGCCAGCAGCTTAGATCAAGGCGGAACAACTAATGAAAAACTGTTTTTT. Protein product: CASSLDQGGTTNEKLFF.

The chain couples TRBV6-6 to TRBJ2-7, with D possibly being TRBD1 (5 bases). The germline V and J ends were trimmed by 6 bases and 3 bases, with 12 bases remaining between them. Germline V lookup: CDR1 MNHNY, CDR2 SVGAGI (reference sequence). The CDR3 sequence is 13 residues long. The CDR3 DNA sequence: TGTGCCAGCAGCCAGACAGATAACTACGAGCAGTACTTC. Translation: CASSQTDNYEQYF.

The V gene is TRBV18, the J gene TRBJ2-2; no definite D call. The CDR3 is 14 amino acids. Trimming took off 4 bases at V and 1 base at J, with 7 bases between the two ends. Germline lookup yields CDR1 KGHSH and CDR2 LQKENI. The CDR3 is CASSRTVNTGELFF. Here the CDR3 DNA reads TGTGCCAGCTCACGAACGGTGAACACCGGGGAGCTGTTTTTT.